This T cell receptor (beta chain) was sequenced in a study of blood T cell repertoires in COVID-19. This clone was counted between two and nine times. Profiled with immunoSEQ multiplex PCR; TCRdb holds only in-frame clones, not every one. The sample shows 140,000 to 150,000 clones, roughly 80% of them seen only once. The CDR3 sequence is 14 residues long. J was trimmed by 3 bases and V by 5 bases; bases with no gene match: 7. Germline assignment: CDR1 SGHAT and CDR2 FQNNGV. The chain is built from TRBV11-2 and TRBJ2-7; 7 positions agree with TRBD1. Source material: PBMCs or T cells enriched from blood (not recorded which). This receptor was identified in a woman in her forties or fifties who had recovered from COVID-19. The CDR3 DNA follows: TGTGCCAGCAGCCTCAGGGACAGACTCTACGAGCAGTACTTC. Protein: CASSLRDRLYEQYF.